This TCR beta chain is from a study of Ad26.COV2.S vaccination and SARS-CoV-2 variants. Specified treatment: roughly 19 received Ad26.COV2.S at low or high dose, single or two shots; 5 received placebo; per-sample allocation not given. Collection of the samples took place on day 63 after the first injection of vaccine or placebo. Some clones are missing from TCRdb's copy, which holds only in-frame ones; the method was immunoSEQ multiplex PCR. Among 350,000 to 500,000 clones listed, around nine tenths were seen once. This CDR3 region has 12 residues. Germline V gene data show CDR1 as SGHTA and CDR2 as FQGNSA. This clone was seen just once. Relative to the germline gene, one junction end is altered; a read error may explain this.

This sequence originates from a person between 18 and 65 years old who received the Ad26.COV2.S COVID-19 vaccine or a placebo. The sample here was peripheral blood, taken in a trial of Ad26.COV2.S vaccine versus placebo. The rearrangement joins TRBV7-2 to TRBJ1-3; D is uncertain. The CDR3 nucleotides are TGTGCCAGCAGCTTAGGTCAACTTGTGACTACTTTT. Translated, it gives CASSLGQLVTTF.